This TCR beta chain is from a study of OX40 agonist ivuxolimab in advanced cancers. The wider study: Dose-escalation cases comprised hepatocellular carcinoma, melanoma, renal cell or head and neck cancer. Partial responses were observed in three patients, of whom one had hepatocellular carcinoma and two had cutaneous melanoma.

Some clones are missing from TCRdb's copy, which holds only in-frame ones; the method was immunoSEQ multiplex PCR. Of some 80,000 clones listed, roughly 85% were seen once; the top ten hold around 2.5%. V shed 7 bases and J shed 3 bases, with 10 bases lying between them. Germline assignment: CDR1 LNHDA and CDR2 SQIVND (reference sequence). The CDR3 sequence is 13 residues long. The sample was CD4+ or CD8+ T cells sorted from blood, taken in a trial of the OX40 agonist ivuxolimab. This chain joins TRBV19 and TRBJ1-5, with unresolved D. This sequence was found in an adult with an advanced solid tumor such as melanoma, head and neck, liver or kidney cancer. The CDR3 protein is CASKGQPNQPQHF. The CDR3 DNA reads TGTGCCAGTAAAGGTCAGCCCAATCAGCCCCAGCATTTT.